This T cell receptor (beta chain) was recovered during a study of blood T cell repertoires in COVID-19. The method was immunoSEQ multiplex PCR; TCRdb's version includes in-frame clones alone and lacks a portion of them. The repertoire holds just over 300,000 clones, over 80% seen once, with about 9.8% in the top ten. The germline V gene has CDR1 SGHRS and CDR2 YFSETQ. V was shortened by 4 bases and J by 0 bases, with 7 bases between the two germline ends. The CDR3 spans 13 residues. The rearrangement links TRBV5-1 to TRBJ1-1, with D tentatively TRBD1 (5 bases). The sequence was obtained from a woman between 18 and 30 years old who had recovered from COVID-19. Input material: PBMCs or T cells enriched from blood (not recorded which). CDR3 DNA: TGCGCCAGCAGCACGACAGTGAACACTGAAGCTTTCTTT. It translates to CASSTTVNTEAFF.